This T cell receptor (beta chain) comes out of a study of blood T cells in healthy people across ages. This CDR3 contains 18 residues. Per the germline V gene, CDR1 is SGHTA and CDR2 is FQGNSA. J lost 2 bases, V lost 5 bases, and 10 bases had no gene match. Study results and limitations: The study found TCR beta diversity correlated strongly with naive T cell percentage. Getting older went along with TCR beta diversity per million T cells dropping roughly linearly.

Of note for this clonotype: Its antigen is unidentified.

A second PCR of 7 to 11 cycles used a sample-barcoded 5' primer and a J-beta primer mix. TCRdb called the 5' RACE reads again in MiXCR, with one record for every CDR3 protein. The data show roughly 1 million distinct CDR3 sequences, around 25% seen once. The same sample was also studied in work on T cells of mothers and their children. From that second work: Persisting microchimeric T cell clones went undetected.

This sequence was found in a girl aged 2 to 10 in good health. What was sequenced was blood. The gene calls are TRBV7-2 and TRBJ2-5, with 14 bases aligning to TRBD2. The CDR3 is CASSPGPGTSGRQETQYF. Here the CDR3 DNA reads TGTGCCAGCAGCCCGGGACCCGGGACTAGCGGGAGACAAGAGACCCAGTACTTC. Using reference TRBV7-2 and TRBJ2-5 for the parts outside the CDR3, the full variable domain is GAGVSQSPSNKVTEKGKDVELRCDPISGHTALYWYRQSLGQGLEFLIYFQGNSAPDKSGLPSDRFSAERTGGSVSTLTIQRTQQEDSAVYLCASSPGPGTSGRQETQYFGPGTRLLVL.